Listed below are T cell receptor beta chains from one sample, sequenced in a study of blood T cell repertoires in COVID-19. Profiling relied on immunoSEQ multiplex PCR, and the TCRdb table lists in-frame clones only, not all of them. The sample consists of about 270,000 clones, about 89% of them appearing once. The source material was PBMCs or T cells enriched from blood (not recorded which). These receptors came from a young woman who had recovered from COVID-19. Each CDR3 is given with its conserved first and last residue. The D gene is left open where the match is weak. The listing skips clone size in some rows; elsewhere it reads once, few, many or a size class.

CDR3 DNA | CDR3 protein | clone size | J gene | V gene | D gene
TGTGCCAGCAGCTTAGGGGGGCGGGCGGAGGATTACGAGCAGTACTTC | CASSLGGRAEDYEQYF | - | TRBJ2-7 | TRBV7-2 | -
TGTGCCAGCAGCCACGATTTGGGGCTGGATGGCTACACCTTC | CASSHDLGLDGYTF | - | TRBJ1-2 | TRBV14 | -
TGTGCCAGCTTGAGCGCCAGTTTCTTCTCCTACGAGCAGTACTTC | CASLSASFFSYEQYF | - | TRBJ2-7 | TRBV2 | -
TGCAGTGCTCGTGGACAGGGCGACACTGAAGCTTTCTTT | CSARGQGDTEAFF | - | TRBJ1-1 | TRBV20-1 | TRBD1
TGCGCCAGCAGCTCCGAGGGGGGGCTAGCAAGGCATGAGCAGTTCTTC | CASSSEGGLARHEQFF | - | TRBJ2-1 | TRBV5-1 | -
TGTGCCGTCCGGGACACCCAACGCCTCTATGGCTACACCTTC | CAVRDTQRLYGYTF | - | TRBJ1-2 | TRBV10-3 | -
TGTGCCAGCACCCCCAATGTGTTTGAGACCCAGTACTTC | CASTPNVFETQYF | - | TRBJ2-5 | TRBV7-9 | -
TGTGCCAGCAGTTTCACCCCGGGACAGGGGATTTGGAACACTGAAGCTTTCTTT | CASSFTPGQGIWNTEAFF | - | TRBJ1-1 | TRBV6-2/TRBV6-3 | TRBD1
TGTGCCAGCAGCTTTGACAATGAGCAGTTCTTC | CASSFDNEQFF | - | TRBJ2-1 | TRBV28 | -
TGTGCCAGCAGCTTTGCGACAGGGAACACCGGGGAGCTGTTTTTT | CASSFATGNTGELFF | - | TRBJ2-2 | TRBV7-8 | -
TGTGCCAGCAGTGACCTAGCGGCAGATACGCAGTATTTT | CASSDLAADTQYF | - | TRBJ2-3 | TRBV2 | TRBD2
TGCAGTGCTAGTGTCAGAATTTTAGCCAAAAACATTCAGTACTTC | CSASVRILAKNIQYF | - | TRBJ2-4 | TRBV20-1 | -
TGTGCCAGCAGCTTCGGGGGGGCGCGAATAGGCTACGAGCAGTACTTC | CASSFGGARIGYEQYF | - | TRBJ2-7 | TRBV5-6 | TRBD2
TGCGCCAGCAGCCAAGATGGGACTAGCGGGGGGGTAGGAGGGGAGCAGTTCTTC | CASSQDGTSGGVGGEQFF | - | TRBJ2-1 | TRBV4-3 | TRBD2
TGTGCCAGCAGATATAACCAGGGCACCAATTCACCCCTCCACTTT | CASRYNQGTNSPLHF | - | TRBJ1-6 | TRBV6-5 | -
TGTGCCAGCAGCCAAGTTAAGGAGGGCACAGATACGCAGTATTTT | CASSQVKEGTDTQYF | - | TRBJ2-3 | TRBV14 | -
TGTGCCAGCAGCTTGGGGGGACTAGCGGGAAGAGAGACCCAGTACTTC | CASSLGGLAGRETQYF | - | TRBJ2-5 | TRBV5-4 | TRBD2
TGTGCCAGCAGCTTGTTGACTAGCGGGCCCTACGAGCAGTACTTC | CASSLLTSGPYEQYF | - | TRBJ2-7 | TRBV5-6 | TRBD2
TGTGCCAGCAGCCTCTACCCCGAAACCCAAAGCTTCGGGAATGAGCAGTTCTTC | CASSLYPETQSFGNEQFF | - | TRBJ2-1 | TRBV11-2 | -
TGTGCCTGGAGTGCTGCCAAGGGGGACACTGAAGCTTTCTTT | CAWSAAKGDTEAFF | - | TRBJ1-1 | TRBV30 | -
TGTGCCAGCACCCCTTATCAGGCTCGGGGGACTGAAGCTTTCTTT | CASTPYQARGTEAFF | - | TRBJ1-1 | TRBV6-6 | -
TGTGCCACCAGCAGAGATCGGGTAGGGGTTTATGGCTACACCTTC | CATSRDRVGVYGYTF | - | TRBJ1-2 | TRBV15 | -
TGCGCCAGCAGCTTAGGGGGTGAGCAGTTCTTC | CASSLGGEQFF | - | TRBJ2-1 | TRBV5-1 | -
TGTGCCAGCAGTGGTCTTCGGGGGGCACGCAGGAATGAGCAGTTCTTC | CASSGLRGARRNEQFF | - | TRBJ2-1 | TRBV11-2 | -
TGCGCCAGCAGTGCGACAGGGGAGAGGAAAGATTCACCCCTCCACTTT | CASSATGERKDSPLHF | - | TRBJ1-6 | TRBV10-2 | TRBD1
TGTGCCAGCAGCTCATCCACAGATACGCAGTATTTT | CASSSSTDTQYF | - | TRBJ2-3 | TRBV7-3 | -
TGTGCCATCGGGACAGGGAATTACAATGAGCAGTTCTTC | CAIGTGNYNEQFF | - | TRBJ2-1 | TRBV10-3 | TRBD1
TGTGCCAGCAGCCAAGACCTACGTCAGCCCCAGCATTTT | CASSQDLRQPQHF | - | TRBJ1-5 | TRBV3-1/TRBV3-2 | -
TGTGCCAGTAGTATTCGCGGGGAGGGGAGCAATCAGCCCCAGCATTTT | CASSIRGEGSNQPQHF | - | TRBJ1-5 | TRBV19 | -
TGTGCCAGCAGGCCTGCCGAGGGAGGCGGCTACACCTTC | CASRPAEGGGYTF | - | TRBJ1-2 | TRBV28 | -
TGTGCCAGCAGCCAAGTGTCCATCGGGGGTTCTTACGAGCAGTACTTC | CASSQVSIGGSYEQYF | - | TRBJ2-7 | TRBV3-1/TRBV3-2 | -
TGTGCCAGCAGTTTAAACAGATGGGGAGGTTCGCCCTACGAGCAGTACTTC | CASSLNRWGGSPYEQYF | - | TRBJ2-7 | TRBV28 | -
TGTGCAAGTCGCTTGGACGGGACTAGCGGAGCAGTAAGAGAGACCCAGTACTTC | CASRLDGTSGAVRETQYF | - | TRBJ2-5 | TRBV12-2 | -
TGTGCCAGTAGTAAGGGGCAGCTAGGCCCTTCACCCTATGGCTACACCTTC | CASSKGQLGPSPYGYTF | few | TRBJ1-2 | TRBV19 | -
TGTGCCAGCACCCCTACAGGTCAGTACGATCAGCCCCAGCATTTT | CASTPTGQYDQPQHF | - | TRBJ1-5 | TRBV28 | -
TGTGCCTGGACCGGGACAGGGTTGGATGGCTACACCTTC | CAWTGTGLDGYTF | - | TRBJ1-2 | TRBV30 | TRBD1
TGTGCCAGCTCACGCCTAGCGGAGGTCAATGAAAAACTGTTTTTT | CASSRLAEVNEKLFF | - | TRBJ1-4 | TRBV18 | -
TGTGCCAGCGATGAAAGACAGGGGACCGGGGAGCTGTTTTTT | CASDERQGTGELFF | - | TRBJ2-2 | TRBV6-5 | TRBD1
TGTGCCAGCAGCCCCGGGACAGGGGCCTATTTGGGGTCCCCCGGGGAGCTGTTTTTT | CASSPGTGAYLGSPGELFF | - | TRBJ2-2 | TRBV7-7 | TRBD1
TGTGCCAGCAGCCTACTATGGGGGGATGGCTACACCTTC | CASSLLWGDGYTF | - | TRBJ1-2 | TRBV7-9 | -
TGTGCCAGCAGCTTGGTAGGTGGCATCCCGGAGGAAAAACTGTTTTTT | CASSLVGGIPEEKLFF | once | TRBJ1-4 | TRBV5-6 | -
TGTGCCAGCAGCACGACAGGGTGGGAGACCCAGTACTTC | CASSTTGWETQYF | - | TRBJ2-5 | TRBV11-2 | TRBD1
TGTGCCAGCTCACCACCGGGACTAGCGGGAGTCTACGAGCAGTACTTC | CASSPPGLAGVYEQYF | - | TRBJ2-7 | TRBV18 | TRBD2
TGTGCCAGTTCCATGCCAGGGTTGAGGGGGACTGAAGCTTTCTTT | CASSMPGLRGTEAFF | - | TRBJ1-1 | TRBV19 | -
TGTGCCTGGAACCGGGACAGCCTAAATCAGCCCCAGCATTTT | CAWNRDSLNQPQHF | - | TRBJ1-5 | TRBV30 | TRBD1
TGTGCCTGGAGTTCGGGGTTTGAGCAGTTCTTC | CAWSSGFEQFF | few | TRBJ2-1 | TRBV30 | -
TGTGCCAGCAGCTTTGACAGGGGCGATTCACCCCTCCACTTT | CASSFDRGDSPLHF | - | TRBJ1-6 | TRBV5-4 | TRBD1
TGTGCCAGCAGCTTGGGGATATCGGGGTTCACTGAAGCTTTCTTT | CASSLGISGFTEAFF | - | TRBJ1-1 | TRBV5-5 | -
TGTGCCACCAGCAGAGAGGGACTCACTACCCCCTCTGGAAACACCATATATTTT | CATSREGLTTPSGNTIYF | - | TRBJ1-3 | TRBV15 | -
TGTGCCAGCAGCCTCAGTAGAACAGGGAACACTGAAGCTTTCTTT | CASSLSRTGNTEAFF | - | TRBJ1-1 | TRBV9 | -
TGTGCCAGCAGCTTAGCCGGAGCCGGACAAGAGACCCAGTACTTC | CASSLAGAGQETQYF | - | TRBJ2-5 | TRBV7-7 | -
TGTGCCAGCAGTCAGCGGGAGTGGAGCACAGATACGCAGTATTTT | CASSQREWSTDTQYF | - | TRBJ2-3 | TRBV28 | TRBD2
TGTGCCAGCAGGGACAGGGGTAGCACTGAAGCTTTCTTT | CASRDRGSTEAFF | - | TRBJ1-1 | TRBV12-3/TRBV12-4 | TRBD1
TGTGCCAGCAGCTCCCACCTAGCGGGAGGCATTGAGCAGTTCTTC | CASSSHLAGGIEQFF | - | TRBJ2-1 | TRBV11-1 | TRBD2
TGTGCCAGCAGCAAATTACTGTCGCCCTACGAGCAGTACTTC | CASSKLLSPYEQYF | - | TRBJ2-7 | TRBV11-3 | -
TGTGCCAGCAGCGTAGAGGCAGGAACGAACCCCAATCAGCCCCAGCATTTT | CASSVEAGTNPNQPQHF | - | TRBJ1-5 | TRBV9 | -
TGTGCCAGCGCGCCTCCTAGCGGGATCGGCTACGAGCAGTACTTC | CASAPPSGIGYEQYF | - | TRBJ2-7 | TRBV2 | TRBD2
TGTGCCAGCAGCCTGTGGACAGGGAGCTCCTATAATTCACCCCTCCACTTT | CASSLWTGSSYNSPLHF | - | TRBJ1-6 | TRBV7-9 | TRBD1
TGTGCCAGCAGTTTCTTGAATCAGCCCCAGCATTTT | CASSFLNQPQHF | - | TRBJ1-5 | TRBV28 | -